Listed below are T cell receptor beta chains from one sample, sequenced in a study of response to subunit inactivated influenza vaccine. TCRdb reanalysed the RT-PCR reads using MiXCR and keeps one entry per CDR3 protein. The sample gives around 530,000 distinct CDR3 sequences, roughly 12% of which show up once; 10% is in the top ten. Material: PBMCs from blood, obtained on the day of vaccination. All receptors come from a man aged 45-65 years who received an inactivated influenza vaccine. CDR3s include the opening cysteine and the closing phenylalanine or tryptophan. The D gene is left open where the match is weak. Not all rows give a size; the values are once, few, many and, for expanded clones, a class.

cdr3_aa: CASQHGTLSTDTQYF
cdr3_nt: TGTGCCAGCCAACACGGGACACTTAGCACAGATACGCAGTATTTT
v_call: TRBV19
j_call: TRBJ2-3
d_call: -
clone_size: few

cdr3_aa: CANSQRGGGSTGELFF
cdr3_nt: TGCGCCAACAGCCAAAGGGGCGGGGGCAGCACCGGGGAGCTGTTTTTT
v_call: TRBV4-1
j_call: TRBJ2-2
d_call: -
clone_size: -

cdr3_aa: CASSEQGIIHSPLHF
cdr3_nt: TGTGCCAGCAGTGAACAGGGAATCATACATTCACCCCTCCACTTT
v_call: TRBV28
j_call: TRBJ1-6
d_call: -
clone_size: few

cdr3_aa: CATSPRSNTEAFF
cdr3_nt: TGTGCCACCAGCCCTCGATCGAACACTGAAGCTTTCTTT
v_call: TRBV15
j_call: TRBJ1-1
d_call: -
clone_size: few

cdr3_aa: CSARRRGSTDTQYF
cdr3_nt: TGCAGTGCTAGAAGGAGGGGTAGCACAGATACGCAGTATTTT
v_call: TRBV20-1
j_call: TRBJ2-3
d_call: -
clone_size: many

cdr3_aa: CSASGAGPGGEKLFF
cdr3_nt: TGCAGTGCTAGCGGCGCGGGTCCCGGGGGTGAAAAACTGTTTTTT
v_call: TRBV20-1
j_call: TRBJ1-4
d_call: -
clone_size: few

cdr3_aa: CASSQEERRAYNEQFF
cdr3_nt: TGCGCCAGCAGCCAAGAGGAACGGCGGGCCTACAATGAGCAGTTCTTC
v_call: TRBV4-3
j_call: TRBJ2-1
d_call: -
clone_size: -

cdr3_aa: CASSQDIAGITDTQYF
cdr3_nt: TGTGCCAGCAGCCAAGATATAGCGGGGATCACAGATACGCAGTATTTT
v_call: TRBV4-2
j_call: TRBJ2-3
d_call: TRBD2
clone_size: few

cdr3_aa: CAKGVNEKLFF
cdr3_nt: TGTGCCAAGGGGGTTAATGAAAAACTGTTTTTT
v_call: TRBV11-2
j_call: TRBJ1-4
d_call: -
clone_size: many

cdr3_aa: CASSLDSGLAAYNEQFF
cdr3_nt: TGTGCCAGCAGCTTGGACTCGGGACTAGCGGCCTACAATGAGCAGTTCTTC
v_call: TRBV11-2
j_call: TRBJ2-1
d_call: TRBD2
clone_size: few

cdr3_aa: CASRPEAGELFF
cdr3_nt: TGCGCCAGCAGGCCCGAGGCCGGGGAGCTGTTTTTT
v_call: TRBV5-1
j_call: TRBJ2-2
d_call: -
clone_size: few

cdr3_aa: CASSSRGARNYEQYF
cdr3_nt: TGTGCCAGCAGCTCCAGGGGTGCCCGAAACTACGAGCAGTACTTC
v_call: TRBV7-9
j_call: TRBJ2-7
d_call: -
clone_size: -

cdr3_aa: CASSQEVAYNEQFF
cdr3_nt: TGCGCCAGCAGCCAAGAAGTAGCCTACAATGAGCAGTTCTTC
v_call: TRBV4-3
j_call: TRBJ2-1
d_call: -
clone_size: few

cdr3_aa: CASSQVGTVSYHEQYF
cdr3_nt: TGTGCCAGCAGCCAAGTCGGGACAGTTTCCTACCACGAGCAGTACTTC
v_call: TRBV14
j_call: TRBJ2-7
d_call: TRBD1
clone_size: -

cdr3_aa: CASRPPIGPNTEAFF
cdr3_nt: TGCGCCAGCAGGCCGCCAATAGGTCCGAACACTGAAGCTTTCTTT
v_call: TRBV4-1
j_call: TRBJ1-1
d_call: -
clone_size: few

cdr3_aa: CASSLNNENPYNEQFF
cdr3_nt: TGTGCCAGCAGCCTTAACAACGAGAACCCCTACAATGAGCAGTTCTTC
v_call: TRBV4-2
j_call: TRBJ2-1
d_call: -
clone_size: few

cdr3_aa: CASSQGQDQPQHF
cdr3_nt: TGTGCCAGCAGCCAAGGACAAGATCAGCCCCAGCATTTT
v_call: TRBV12-3/TRBV12-4
j_call: TRBJ1-5
d_call: -
clone_size: -

cdr3_aa: CSARELAGYQETQYF
cdr3_nt: TGCAGTGCTAGAGAACTAGCGGGGTACCAAGAGACCCAGTACTTC
v_call: TRBV20-1
j_call: TRBJ2-5
d_call: TRBD2
clone_size: -

cdr3_aa: CASRRLAELSGANVLTF
cdr3_nt: TGTGCCAGCAGGCGACTAGCGGAGCTCTCTGGGGCCAACGTCCTGACTTTC
v_call: TRBV27
j_call: TRBJ2-6
d_call: TRBD2
clone_size: many

cdr3_aa: CASSILRSQSSYNEQFF
cdr3_nt: TGTGCCAGTAGTATCCTGCGAAGCCAAAGCTCCTACAATGAGCAGTTCTTC
v_call: TRBV19
j_call: TRBJ2-1
d_call: -
clone_size: few

cdr3_aa: CASSLVRLQETQYF
cdr3_nt: TGCGCCAGCAGCTTGGTACGGTTACAAGAGACCCAGTACTTC
v_call: TRBV5-1
j_call: TRBJ2-5
d_call: -
clone_size: -

cdr3_aa: CASSLAGRGHEQFF
cdr3_nt: TGTGCCAGCAGCCTCGCCGGCAGGGGCCATGAGCAGTTCTTC
v_call: TRBV7-9
j_call: TRBJ2-1
d_call: -
clone_size: many

cdr3_aa: CSARDSTVSYEQYF
cdr3_nt: TGCAGTGCTAGAGATAGCACAGTCTCCTACGAGCAGTACTTC
v_call: TRBV20-1
j_call: TRBJ2-7
d_call: -
clone_size: -

cdr3_aa: CASSDPGMLTQYF
cdr3_nt: TGTGCCAGCAGTGATCCGGGGATGTTGACCCAGTACTTC
v_call: TRBV6-2/TRBV6-3
j_call: TRBJ2-5
d_call: -
clone_size: -

cdr3_aa: CASSLATGNYEQYF
cdr3_nt: TGTGCCAGCAGCTTAGCGACGGGCAACTACGAGCAGTACTTC
v_call: TRBV7-8
j_call: TRBJ2-7
d_call: -
clone_size: many

cdr3_aa: CASSLFSNQPQHF
cdr3_nt: TGTGCCAGCAGCTTATTTAGCAATCAGCCCCAGCATTTT
v_call: TRBV7-9
j_call: TRBJ1-5
d_call: -
clone_size: -

cdr3_aa: CASSSEASGGAYNEQFF
cdr3_nt: TGTGCCAGCAGCTCCGAGGCATCGGGAGGTGCTTACAATGAGCAGTTCTTC
v_call: TRBV4-2
j_call: TRBJ2-1
d_call: TRBD2
clone_size: few

cdr3_aa: CASSYSPGPTGEQYF
cdr3_nt: TGTGCCAGCAGTTACTCGCCAGGGCCCACTGGGGAGCAGTACTTC
v_call: TRBV6-5
j_call: TRBJ2-7
d_call: -
clone_size: -

cdr3_aa: CASSSSGTGIYEQYF
cdr3_nt: TGTGCCAGCAGTTCCTCCGGGACAGGGATCTACGAGCAGTACTTC
v_call: TRBV28
j_call: TRBJ2-7
d_call: TRBD1
clone_size: -

cdr3_aa: CASSVGLAGTADTQYF
cdr3_nt: TGTGCCAGCAGCGTAGGGCTAGCGGGAACGGCAGATACGCAGTATTTT
v_call: TRBV9
j_call: TRBJ2-3
d_call: TRBD2
clone_size: few

cdr3_aa: CASSFSDTASYGYTF
cdr3_nt: TGTGCCAGCAGTTTCTCGGACACGGCCTCTTATGGCTACACCTTC
v_call: TRBV28
j_call: TRBJ1-2
d_call: -
clone_size: few

cdr3_aa: CASSLLRGYSTDTQYF
cdr3_nt: TGTGCCAGCAGCTTATTACGGGGTTATAGCACAGATACGCAGTATTTT
v_call: TRBV11-2
j_call: TRBJ2-3
d_call: -
clone_size: few

cdr3_aa: CASSPTTASTSPNEQYF
cdr3_nt: TGTGCCAGCAGCCCAACGACGGCCTCCACCAGCCCTAACGAGCAGTACTTC
v_call: TRBV9
j_call: TRBJ2-7
d_call: -
clone_size: few

cdr3_aa: CSAQPREKPQHF
cdr3_nt: TGCAGTGCTCAACCCCGGGAAAAGCCCCAGCATTTT
v_call: TRBV20-1
j_call: TRBJ1-5
d_call: -
clone_size: -